The present T cell receptor beta chain was sequenced within a study of blood T cell repertoires in COVID-19. Study at large: Specimens from acute and convalescent COVID-19 originated in the United States, Italy and Spain. In each case, the material was cDNA or gDNA derived from T cells, B-cell-depleted T cells, or PBMCs.

Assay: immunoSEQ multiplex PCR; the TCRdb copy retains only in-frame clones and omits some. The sample carries tens of thousands of clones, more than 80% recorded once. J was trimmed by 8 bases and V by 8 bases; bases with no gene match: 16. The CDR3 totals 16 residues. This chain uses TRBV23-1 with TRBJ2-1; 9 bases are shared with TRBD1. TRBV23-1 is placed among ORFs of uncertain function. The clonotype comes from a man older than 75 with acute or convalescent COVID-19. The specimen sequenced was peripheral blood. CDR3 sequence (DNA): TGCGCCAGCCGCCACATCGACAGGGGGACCCGAGATGAGCAGTTCTTC. This sequence encodes CASRHIDRGTRDEQFF.